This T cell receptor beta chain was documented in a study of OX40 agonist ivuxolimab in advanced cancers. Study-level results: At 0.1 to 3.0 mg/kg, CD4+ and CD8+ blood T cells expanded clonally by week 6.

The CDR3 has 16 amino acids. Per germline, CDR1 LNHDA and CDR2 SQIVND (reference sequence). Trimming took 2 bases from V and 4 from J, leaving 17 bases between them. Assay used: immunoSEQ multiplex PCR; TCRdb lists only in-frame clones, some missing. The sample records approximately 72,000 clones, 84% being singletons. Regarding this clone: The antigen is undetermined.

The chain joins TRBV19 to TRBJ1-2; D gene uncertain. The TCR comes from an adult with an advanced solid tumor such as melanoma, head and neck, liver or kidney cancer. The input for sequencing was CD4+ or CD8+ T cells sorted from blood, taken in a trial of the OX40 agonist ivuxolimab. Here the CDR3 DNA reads TGTGCCAGTAGTATAAAAGGACCCTCCGCCCTCTATGGCTACACCTTC. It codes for CASSIKGPSALYGYTF.